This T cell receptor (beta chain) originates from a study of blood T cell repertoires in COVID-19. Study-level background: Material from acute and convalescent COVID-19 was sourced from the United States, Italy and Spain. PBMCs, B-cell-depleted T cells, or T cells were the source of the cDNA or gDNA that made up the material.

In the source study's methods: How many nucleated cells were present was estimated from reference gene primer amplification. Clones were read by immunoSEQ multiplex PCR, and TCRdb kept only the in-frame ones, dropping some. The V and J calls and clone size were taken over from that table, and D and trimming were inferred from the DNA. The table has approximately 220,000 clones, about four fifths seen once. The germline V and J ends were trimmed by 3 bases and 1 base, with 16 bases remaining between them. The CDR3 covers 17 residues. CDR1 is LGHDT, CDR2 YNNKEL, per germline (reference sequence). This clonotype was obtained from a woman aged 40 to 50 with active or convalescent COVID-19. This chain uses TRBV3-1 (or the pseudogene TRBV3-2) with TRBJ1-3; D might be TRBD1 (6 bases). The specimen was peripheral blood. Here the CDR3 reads CASSQGRGLGSGNTIYF. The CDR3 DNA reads TGTGCCAGCAGCCAGGGAAGGGGGTTAGGATCTGGAAACACCATATATTTT.